Each of the 18 T cell receptor beta chains below was sequenced from the same sample in a study of OX40 agonist ivuxolimab in advanced cancers. Profiled with immunoSEQ multiplex PCR; TCRdb holds only in-frame clones, not every one. Of 55,000 to 70,000 clones listed, around 90% are singletons. The sample in question was CD4+ or CD8+ T cells sorted from blood, obtained in a trial of the OX40 agonist ivuxolimab. The receptors originated from an adult with an advanced solid tumor such as melanoma, head and neck, liver or kidney cancer.

The chain joins TRBV7-8 to TRBJ2-5; tentatively, D is TRBD2 (5 bases). Germline assignment: CDR1 SGHVS and CDR2 FQNEAQ. The CDR3 spans 18 residues. Trimming stripped 4 bases from V and 2 bases from J, with 23 bases between. The CDR3 loop is CASSSSLIGGRAQETQYF. The CDR3 coding sequence is TGTGCCAGCAGCTCATCCCTTATTGGTGGGAGAGCACAAGAGACCCAGTACTTC.

The V call is TRBV6-6, the J call TRBJ2-5; 7 nucleotides line up with TRBD1. With V trimmed by 6 bases and J by 4 bases, 8 bases remained unmatched. This CDR3 is 14 amino acids long. CDR1 and CDR2 from the germline V gene are MNHNY and SVGAGI (reference sequence). In DNA, the CDR3 is TGTGCCAGCAGACTAGGGACAGTTTTAGAGACCCAGTACTTC. Translating it yields CASRLGTVLETQYF.

The chain combines TRBV10-1 with TRBJ2-1, with D unclear. With 3 bases removed from V and 0 bases from J, the gap between germline ends came to 6 bases. The germline V gene encodes CDR1 WNHNN and CDR2 SYGVQD (reference sequence). The CDR3 has 14 amino acids. CDR3 residues: CASSDLSSYNEQFF. CDR3 DNA sequence: TGCGCCAGCAGTGACCTGAGCTCCTACAATGAGCAGTTCTTC.

The J gene is TRBJ1-6, the V gene TRBV14; D is possibly TRBD1 (6 bases). CDR1 is SGHDN, CDR2 FVKESK, per germline. The ends were cut back, 4 bases at V and 9 bases at J, with 16 bases in the middle. This CDR3 is 15 amino acids long. CDR3 loop: CASSPGGQGSSPLHF. The DNA for the CDR3 is TGTGCCAGCAGCCCGGGCGGGCAGGGGAGTTCACCCCTCCACTTT. Full variable domain (rest looked up from reference TRBV14 and TRBJ1-6): EAGVTQFPSHSVIEKGQTVTLRCDPISGHDNLYWYRRVMGKEIKFLLHFVKESKQDESGMPNNRFLAERTGGTYSTLKVQPAELEDSGVYFCASSPGGQGSSPLHFGNGTRLTVT.

This clone was observed a single time. The gene calls are TRBV9 and TRBJ1-2, with TRBD1 identical over 7 bases. V gave up 3 bases and J gave up 6 bases; unmatched junction bases: 8. This CDR3 has 14 residues. Germline V lookup: CDR1 SGDLS, CDR2 YYNGEE. The CDR3 nucleotides read TGTGCCAGCAGCGACAGGGGAAGGTTCGATGGCTACACCTTC. Translating gives CASSDRGRFDGYTF.

The chain has TRBV6-6 and TRBJ2-5, with a possible D match to TRBD1 (5 bases). Germline CDR1 is MNHNY and CDR2 is SVGAGI (reference sequence). Trimming shortened V by 6 bases and J by 4 bases, and 15 bases separated the two germline ends. The CDR3 sequence is 14 residues long. Here the CDR3 DNA reads TGTGCCAGCAGCAACCCAGGGTGGGGAGAGACCCAGTACTTC. Amino acids: CASSNPGWGETQYF.

The rearrangement uses TRBV18 and TRBJ1-2; unclear D gene. V lost 5 bases and J lost 0, with 10 bases in between. Germline assignment: CDR1 KGHSH and CDR2 LQKENI. The length of the CDR3 is 14 residues. The DNA of the CDR3 is TGTGCCAGCTCAAGGTCAGAGGCTAACTATGGCTACACCTTC. Its translation is CASSRSEANYGYTF.

V usage is TRBV27 and J usage is TRBJ2-1; 7 bases match TRBD2. CDR1 and CDR2 from the germline V gene are MNHEY and SMNVEV (reference sequence). CDR3 length: 14 residues. The junction had 6 bases not matched to a gene; V was cut back by 4 bases and J by 6 bases. In DNA form, the CDR3 reads TGTGCCAGCAGTTCCGGGGGGTTGGGCAATGAGCAGTTCTTC. Translated, it gives CASSSGGLGNEQFF.

The chain recombines TRBV27 with TRBJ2-1; 10 positions match TRBD1. The length of the CDR3 is 14 residues. Losses at the gene ends were 2 bases for V and 8 bases for J; bases not matched to a gene: 3. CDR1 and CDR2 (germline): MNHEY, SMNVEV (reference sequence). CDR3: CASSLATGGDEQFF. DNA for the CDR3: TGTGCCAGCAGTTTAGCGACAGGGGGCGATGAGCAGTTCTTC.

V usage is TRBV27 and J usage is TRBJ2-7; D gene unclear. Trimming removed 3 bases at V and 3 bases at J, with 9 bases between. The CDR3 consists of 13 residues. The germline V gene encodes CDR1 MNHEY and CDR2 SMNVEV (reference sequence). CDR3 sequence reads: CASSFGTYYEQYF. The CDR3 DNA reads as TGTGCCAGCAGTTTCGGCACCTACTACGAGCAGTACTTC.

V and J are TRBV9 and TRBJ2-3; the match to TRBD2 covers 7 bases. There are 14 residues in the CDR3. After removal of 3 bases from V and 4 bases from J, the junction contained 5 bases not matched to a gene. Germline CDR1 and CDR2: SGDLS and YYNGEE. The CDR3 DNA follows: TGTGCCAGCAGCGGGGGAGGGTCAGCAGATACGCAGTATTTT. Protein: CASSGGGSADTQYF.

The chain combines TRBV25-1 with TRBJ1-3; D may be TRBD1 (5 bases). V lost 10 bases to trimming and J lost 4 bases, with 14 bases between them. The CDR3 covers 13 residues. Germline lookup yields CDR1 MGHDK and CDR2 SYGVNS. The CDR3 reads CATRIQEGNTIYF. DNA of the CDR3: TGTGCCACTCGTATACAGGAAGGAAACACCATATATTTT.

This chain links TRBV23-1 with TRBJ1-6, with D perhaps TRBD1 (6 bases). TRBV23-1 is reported as an ORF; its role is uncertain. V was clipped by 0 bases and J by 11 bases, with 20 bases between them. This CDR3 contains 17 residues. For the CDR3, the DNA is TGCGCCAGCAGTCAATCGGGGGGGGGCGCCCGGAAGACACCCCTCCACTTT. This translates into CASSQSGGGARKTPLHF.

The chain is built from TRBV25-1 and TRBJ2-1; D may be TRBD1 (5 bases). Germline loops: CDR1 MGHDK, CDR2 SYGVNS. The CDR3 is 14 amino acids. The V end lost 1 base, the J end lost 7 bases, and 11 bases lay between the germline ends. CDR3 coding DNA: TGTGCCAGCAGTGAATTCGCAGGGTGGAATGAGCAGTTCTTC. This sequence encodes CASSEFAGWNEQFF.

V usage is TRBV2 and J usage is TRBJ1-4; TRBD1 might be the D (5 bases). Germline lookup yields CDR1 SNHLY and CDR2 FYNNEI. Trimming pared 2 bases from V and 0 bases from J, leaving 25 bases between. The CDR3 runs to 21 residues. CDR3: CASSERWGLRQALATNEKLFF. The CDR3 DNA is TGTGCCAGCAGTGAAAGGTGGGGCCTTAGACAAGCCCTCGCAACTAATGAAAAACTGTTTTTT.

The gene calls are TRBV9 and TRBJ1-1, with D possibly being TRBD1 (5 bases). The V end lost 0 bases, the J end lost 4 bases, and 10 bases lay between the germline ends. Germline V gene sequence: CDR1 SGDLS, CDR2 YYNGEE. This CDR3 comprises 14 residues. The CDR3 protein is CASSVGGAPTEAFF. CDR3 in DNA: TGTGCCAGCAGCGTAGGGGGCGCACCCACTGAAGCTTTCTTT.

This chain connects TRBV21-1 to TRBJ1-2; TRBD1 is the table's D call and was not checked against the DNA. TRBV21-1 is listed as a pseudogene. The CDR3 has 13 residues. Here the CDR3 DNA reads TGTGCCAGCAGCAGTCGTAGGGGCTATGGCTACACCTTC. It codes for CASSSRRGYGYTF.

This sequence joins TRBV7-9 and TRBJ1-2; perhaps TRBD1 as D (5 bases). Germline CDR1 is SEHNR and CDR2 is FQNEAQ (reference sequence). Trimming pared 6 bases from V and 4 bases from J, leaving 15 bases between. The CDR3 totals 14 residues. The CDR3 DNA sequence: TGTGCCAGCAGTGCCCTATGGGGGACCTATGGCTACACCTTC. This translates into CASSALWGTYGYTF.